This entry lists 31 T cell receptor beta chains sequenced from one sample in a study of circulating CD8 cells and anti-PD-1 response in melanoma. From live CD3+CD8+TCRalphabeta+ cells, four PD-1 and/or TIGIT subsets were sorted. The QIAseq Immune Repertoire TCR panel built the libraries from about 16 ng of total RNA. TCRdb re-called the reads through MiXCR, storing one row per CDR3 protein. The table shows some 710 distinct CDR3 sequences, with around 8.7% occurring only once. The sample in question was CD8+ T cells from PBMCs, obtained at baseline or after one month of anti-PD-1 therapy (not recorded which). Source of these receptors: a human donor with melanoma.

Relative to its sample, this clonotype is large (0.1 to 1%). CDR3 coding DNA: TGCAGTGCTAGGGCGTGGACACCTGCTAACTATGGCTACACCTTC. Its translation is CSARAWTPANYGYTF. This sequence joins TRBV20-1 and TRBJ1-2; D possibly corresponds to TRBD1 (5 bases). The V gene lost 3 bases and the J gene lost 0 bases, with 14 bases spanning the gap. CDR3 length: 15 amino acids. Germline CDR1 reads DFQATT; CDR2 reads SNEGSKA (reference sequence).

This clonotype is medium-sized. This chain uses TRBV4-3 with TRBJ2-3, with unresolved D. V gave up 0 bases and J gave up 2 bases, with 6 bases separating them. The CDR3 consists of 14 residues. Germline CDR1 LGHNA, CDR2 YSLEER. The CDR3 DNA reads TGCGCCAGCAGCCAAGAGATCCTCACAGATACGCAGTATTTT. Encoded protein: CASSQEILTDTQYF.

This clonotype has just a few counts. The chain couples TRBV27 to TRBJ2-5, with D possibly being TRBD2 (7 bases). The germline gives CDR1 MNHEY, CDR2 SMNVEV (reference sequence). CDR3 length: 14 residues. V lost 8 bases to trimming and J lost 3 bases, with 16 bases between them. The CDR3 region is CASGGASTEETQYF. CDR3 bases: TGTGCCAGCGGGGGGGCTTCCACGGAAGAGACCCAGTACTTC.

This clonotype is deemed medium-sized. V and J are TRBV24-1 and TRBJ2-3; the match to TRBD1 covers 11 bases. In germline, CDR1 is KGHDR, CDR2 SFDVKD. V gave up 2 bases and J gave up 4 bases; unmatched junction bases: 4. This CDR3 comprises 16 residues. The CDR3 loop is CATSDWGTGGADTQYF. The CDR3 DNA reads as TGTGCCACCAGTGATTGGGGGACAGGGGGGGCAGATACGCAGTATTTT.

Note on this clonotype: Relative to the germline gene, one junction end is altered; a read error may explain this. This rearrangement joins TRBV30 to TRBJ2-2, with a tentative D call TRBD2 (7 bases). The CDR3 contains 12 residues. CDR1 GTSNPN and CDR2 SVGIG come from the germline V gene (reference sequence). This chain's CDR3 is CAWSWGGRELSF. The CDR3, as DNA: TGTGCCTGGAGTTGGGGGGGCCGGGAGCTGTCTTTT.

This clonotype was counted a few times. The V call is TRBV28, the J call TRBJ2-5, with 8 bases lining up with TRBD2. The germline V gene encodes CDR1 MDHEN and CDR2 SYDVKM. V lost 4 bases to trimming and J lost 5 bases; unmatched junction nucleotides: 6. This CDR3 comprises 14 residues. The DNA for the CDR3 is TGTGCCAGCAGTTCTCGGGGGGGCCGCGAGACCCAGTACTTC. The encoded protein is CASSSRGGRETQYF. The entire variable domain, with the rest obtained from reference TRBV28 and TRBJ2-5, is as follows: DVKVTQSSRYLVKRTGEKVFLECVQDMDHENMFWYRQDPGLGLRLIYFSYDVKMKEKGDIPEGYSVSREKKERFSLILESASTNQTSMYLCASSSRGGRETQYFGPGTRLLVL.

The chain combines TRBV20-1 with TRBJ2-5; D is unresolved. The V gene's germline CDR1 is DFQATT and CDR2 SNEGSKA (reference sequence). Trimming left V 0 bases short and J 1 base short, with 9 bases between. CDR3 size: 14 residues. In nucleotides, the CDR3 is TGCAGTGCTAGAGAGATAGCTGTCCAAGAGACCCAGTACTTC. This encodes CSAREIAVQETQYF.

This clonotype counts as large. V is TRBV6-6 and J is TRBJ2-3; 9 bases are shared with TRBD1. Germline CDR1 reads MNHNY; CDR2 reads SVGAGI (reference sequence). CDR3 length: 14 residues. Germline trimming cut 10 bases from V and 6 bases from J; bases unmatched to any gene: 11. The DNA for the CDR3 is TGTGCCACGTGGCAGGGACAGGGTTATGATACGCAGTATTTT. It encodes CATWQGQGYDTQYF.

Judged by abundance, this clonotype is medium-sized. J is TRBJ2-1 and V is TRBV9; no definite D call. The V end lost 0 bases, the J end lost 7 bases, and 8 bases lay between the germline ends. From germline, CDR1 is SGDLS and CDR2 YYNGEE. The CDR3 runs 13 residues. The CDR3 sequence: CASSVDPGNEQFF. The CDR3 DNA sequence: TGTGCCAGCAGCGTAGATCCCGGAAATGAGCAGTTCTTC.

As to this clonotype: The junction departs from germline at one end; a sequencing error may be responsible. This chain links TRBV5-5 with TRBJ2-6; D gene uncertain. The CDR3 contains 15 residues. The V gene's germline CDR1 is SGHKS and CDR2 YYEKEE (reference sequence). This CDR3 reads CASSLVGAGANVLTF. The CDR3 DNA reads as TGTGCCAGCAGCTTGGTCGGAGCTGGAGCCAACGTCCTGACTTTC.

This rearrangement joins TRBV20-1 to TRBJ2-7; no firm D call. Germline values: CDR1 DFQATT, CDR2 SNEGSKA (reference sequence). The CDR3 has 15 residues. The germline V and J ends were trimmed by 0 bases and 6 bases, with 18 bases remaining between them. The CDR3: CSARDSLLRLGEQYF. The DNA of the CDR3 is TGCAGTGCTAGAGATAGTTTACTAAGGTTGGGCGAGCAGTACTTC.

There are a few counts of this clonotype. CDR3 region: CASSITSGAYNEQFF. The CDR3 nucleotides read TGTGCCAGTAGTATAACTAGCGGAGCCTACAATGAGCAGTTCTTC. This rearrangement joins TRBV19 to TRBJ2-1; 8 bases line up with TRBD2. The CDR3 totals 15 residues. V was clipped by 2 bases and J by 2 bases; unmatched bases: 2. Germline CDR1 reads LNHDA; CDR2 reads SQIVND (reference sequence). Full variable domain (outside the CDR3, taken from reference TRBV19 and TRBJ2-1): DGGITQSPKYLFRKEGQNVTLSCEQNLNHDAMYWYRQDPGQGLRLIYYSQIVNDFQKGDIAEGYSVSREKKESFPLTVTSAQKNPTAFYLCASSITSGAYNEQFFGPGTRLTVL.

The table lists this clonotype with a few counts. The CDR3 DNA reads as TGTGCCAGCAGTGGGCTGGGACAGGGACAACGGGAGACCCAGTACTTC. Its protein product is CASSGLGQGQRETQYF. The V gene is TRBV12-3 or TRBV12-4, the J gene TRBJ2-5; TRBD1 aligns across 9 bases. The CDR3 consists of 16 residues. J gave up 5 bases and V 5 bases, and 12 bases lay outside the gene matches.

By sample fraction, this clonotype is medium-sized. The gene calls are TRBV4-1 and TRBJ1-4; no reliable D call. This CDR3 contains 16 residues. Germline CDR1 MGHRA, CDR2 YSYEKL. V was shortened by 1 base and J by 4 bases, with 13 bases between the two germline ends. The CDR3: CASSQGGSGYNEKLFF. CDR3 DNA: TGCGCCAGCAGCCAAGGAGGGTCGGGCTATAATGAAAAACTGTTTTTT.

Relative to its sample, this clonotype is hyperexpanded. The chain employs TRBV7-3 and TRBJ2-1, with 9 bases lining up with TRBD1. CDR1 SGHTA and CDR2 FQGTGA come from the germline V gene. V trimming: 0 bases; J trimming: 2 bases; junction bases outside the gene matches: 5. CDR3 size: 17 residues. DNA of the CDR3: TGTGCCAGCAGCTTAACCTTAGGGACAGGGCCCTACAATGAGCAGTTCTTC. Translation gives CASSLTLGTGPYNEQFF.

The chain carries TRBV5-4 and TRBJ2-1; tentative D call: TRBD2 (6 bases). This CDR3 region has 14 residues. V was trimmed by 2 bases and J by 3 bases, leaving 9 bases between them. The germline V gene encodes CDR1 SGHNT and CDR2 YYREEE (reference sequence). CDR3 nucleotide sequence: TGTGCCAGCAGCTTTGGCGGGGACTACAATGAGCAGTTCTTC. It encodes CASSFGGDYNEQFF.

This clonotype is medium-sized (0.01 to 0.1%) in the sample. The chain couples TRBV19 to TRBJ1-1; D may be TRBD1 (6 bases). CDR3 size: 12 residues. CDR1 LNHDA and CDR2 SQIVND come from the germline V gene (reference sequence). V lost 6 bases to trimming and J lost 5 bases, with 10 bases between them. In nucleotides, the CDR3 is TGTGCCAGTAGCACAGGGTTAACTGAAGCTTTCTTT. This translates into CASSTGLTEAFF.

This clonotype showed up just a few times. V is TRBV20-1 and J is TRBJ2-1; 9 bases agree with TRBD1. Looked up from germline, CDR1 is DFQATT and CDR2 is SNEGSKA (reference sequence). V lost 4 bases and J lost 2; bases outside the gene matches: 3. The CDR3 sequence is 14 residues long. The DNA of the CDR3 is TGCAGTGCTACGGACAGGGGCACCTACAATGAGCAGTTCTTC. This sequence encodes CSATDRGTYNEQFF.

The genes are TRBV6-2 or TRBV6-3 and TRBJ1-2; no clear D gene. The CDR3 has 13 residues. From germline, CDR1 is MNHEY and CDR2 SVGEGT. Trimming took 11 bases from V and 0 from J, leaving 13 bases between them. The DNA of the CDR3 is TGTGCCGCCAAGGGCCCAGCTAACTATGGCTACACCTTC. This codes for CAAKGPANYGYTF.

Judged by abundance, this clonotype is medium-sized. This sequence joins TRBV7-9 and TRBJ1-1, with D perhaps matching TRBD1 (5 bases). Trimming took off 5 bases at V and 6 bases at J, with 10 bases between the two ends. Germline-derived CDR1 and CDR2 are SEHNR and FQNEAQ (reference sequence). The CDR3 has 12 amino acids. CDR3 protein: CASSSSTAEAFF. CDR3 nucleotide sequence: TGTGCCAGCAGCAGCTCGACAGCTGAAGCTTTCTTT.

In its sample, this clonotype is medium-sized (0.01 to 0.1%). The CDR3 sequence: CASSAKLNSPLHF. As DNA, the CDR3 is TGTGCCAGTAGTGCTAAACTCAATTCACCCCTCCACTTT. This rearrangement joins TRBV19 to TRBJ1-6; D not resolved. The ends were cut back, 5 bases at V and 7 bases at J, with 9 bases in the middle. The CDR3 is made up of 13 amino acids. Per germline, CDR1 LNHDA and CDR2 SQIVND (reference sequence). Drawing the rest from reference TRBV19 and TRBJ1-6, the complete variable domain is DGGITQSPKYLFRKEGQNVTLSCEQNLNHDAMYWYRQDPGQGLRLIYYSQIVNDFQKGDIAEGYSVSREKKESFPLTVTSAQKNPTAFYLCASSAKLNSPLHFGNGTRLTVT.

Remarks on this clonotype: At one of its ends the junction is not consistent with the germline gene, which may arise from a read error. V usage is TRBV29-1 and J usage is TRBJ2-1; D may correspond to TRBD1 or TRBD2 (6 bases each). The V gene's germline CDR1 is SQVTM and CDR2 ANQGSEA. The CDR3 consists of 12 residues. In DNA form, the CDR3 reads TGCAGCGTTGAGATGCGGGACAATGAGCAGCTCTTC. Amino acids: CSVEMRDNEQLF.

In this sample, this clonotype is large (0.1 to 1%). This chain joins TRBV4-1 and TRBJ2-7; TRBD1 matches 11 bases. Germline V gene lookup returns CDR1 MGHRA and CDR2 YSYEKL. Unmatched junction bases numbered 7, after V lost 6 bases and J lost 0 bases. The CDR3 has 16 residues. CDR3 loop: CASRQLGTGGSYEQYF. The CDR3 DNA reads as TGCGCCAGCAGACAACTCGGGACAGGGGGCTCCTACGAGCAGTACTTC.

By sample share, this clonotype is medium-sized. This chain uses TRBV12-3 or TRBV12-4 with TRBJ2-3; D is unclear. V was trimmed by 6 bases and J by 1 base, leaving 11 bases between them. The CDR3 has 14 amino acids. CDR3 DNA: TGTGCCAGCAGCCTTGAGACCGGCACAGATACGCAGTATTTT. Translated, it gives CASSLETGTDTQYF.

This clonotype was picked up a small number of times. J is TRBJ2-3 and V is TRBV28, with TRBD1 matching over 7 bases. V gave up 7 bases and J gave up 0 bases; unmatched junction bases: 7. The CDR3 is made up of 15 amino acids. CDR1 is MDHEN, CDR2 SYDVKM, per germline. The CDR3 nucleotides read TGTGCCAGCACCCCGGGACAGTCTAGCACAGATACGCAGTATTTT. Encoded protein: CASTPGQSSTDTQYF.

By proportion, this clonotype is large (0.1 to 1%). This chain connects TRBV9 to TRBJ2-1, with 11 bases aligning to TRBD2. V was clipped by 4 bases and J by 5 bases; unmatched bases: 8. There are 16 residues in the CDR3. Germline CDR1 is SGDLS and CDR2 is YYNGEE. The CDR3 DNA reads TGTGCCAGCAGCACCGGTAGCGGGGGGGCGGACAATGAGCAGTTCTTC. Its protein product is CASSTGSGGADNEQFF.

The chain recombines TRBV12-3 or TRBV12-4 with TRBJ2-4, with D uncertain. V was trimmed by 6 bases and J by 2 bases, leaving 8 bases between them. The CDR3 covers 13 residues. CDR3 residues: CASSYSPKNIQYF. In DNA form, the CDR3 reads TGTGCCAGCAGCTATTCTCCCAAAAACATTCAGTACTTC.

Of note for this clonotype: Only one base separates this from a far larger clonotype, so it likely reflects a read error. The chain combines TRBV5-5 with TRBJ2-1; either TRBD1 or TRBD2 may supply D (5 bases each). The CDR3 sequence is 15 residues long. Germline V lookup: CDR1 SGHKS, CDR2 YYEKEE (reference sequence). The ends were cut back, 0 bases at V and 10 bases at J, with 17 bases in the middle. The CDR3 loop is CASSLEVSGTHEQFF. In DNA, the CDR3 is TGTGCCAGCAGCTTGGAAGTGTCAGGGACCCACGAGCAGTTCTTC. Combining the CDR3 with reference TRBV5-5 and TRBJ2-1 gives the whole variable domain DAGVTQSPTHLIKTRGQQVTLRCSPISGHKSVSWYQQVLGQGPQFIFQYYEKEERGRGNFPDRFSARQFPNYSSELNVNALLLGDSALYLCASSLEVSGTHEQFFGPGTRLTVL.

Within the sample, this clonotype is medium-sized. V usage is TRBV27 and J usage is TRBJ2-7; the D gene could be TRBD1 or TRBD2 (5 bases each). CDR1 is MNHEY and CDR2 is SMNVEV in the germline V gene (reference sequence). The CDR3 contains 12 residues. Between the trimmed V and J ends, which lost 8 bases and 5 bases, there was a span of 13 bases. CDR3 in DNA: TGTGCCAGCTGGGGTGGGGGTCACGAGCAGTACTTC. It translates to CASWGGGHEQYF.

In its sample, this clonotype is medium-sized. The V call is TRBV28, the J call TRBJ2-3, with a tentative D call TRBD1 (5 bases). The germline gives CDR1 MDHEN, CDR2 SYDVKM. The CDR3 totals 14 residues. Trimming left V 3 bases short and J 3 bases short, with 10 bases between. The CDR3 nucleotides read TGTGCCAGCAGTTTTTTATCAGGGACAGATACGCAGTATTTT. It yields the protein CASSFLSGTDTQYF.

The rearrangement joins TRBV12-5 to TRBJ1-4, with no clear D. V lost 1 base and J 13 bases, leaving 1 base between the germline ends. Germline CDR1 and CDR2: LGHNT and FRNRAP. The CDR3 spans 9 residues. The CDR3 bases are TGTGCTAGTGGTTTGGGACTGTTTTTT. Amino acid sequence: CASGLGLFF.